The entry that follows covers one TCR beta chain sequence. Criteria for exclusion of patients were uncontrolled infection, other autoimmune disease, pregnancy or lactation. This specimen comes from a study of T cells in Graves' hyperthyroidism and ophthalmopathy. Researchers took RNA transcripts and amplified the TCR beta CDR3 regions from them. TCR CDR3 underwent first-round RT-PCR with the HTBI primer set. One entry per CDR3 protein results from TCRdb running MiXCR on the multiplex PCR reads. The repertoire holds 400,000 to 600,000 distinct CDR3 sequences, with less than 25% as singletons. The length of the CDR3 is 16 residues. V dropped 3 bases and J dropped 4; count of bases not matched to a gene: 11. Germline values: CDR1 SGHTA, CDR2 FQGNSA.

Sequences were obtained from blood. This TCR derives from a man in his late teens or twenties with Graves' hyperthyroidism. The chain is built from TRBV7-2 and TRBJ2-5; TRBD2 matches 7 bases. This CDR3 is CASSFKRGGIRETQYF. CDR3 bases: TGTGCCAGCAGCTTTAAGCGGGGCGGCATTCGAGAGACCCAGTACTTC.